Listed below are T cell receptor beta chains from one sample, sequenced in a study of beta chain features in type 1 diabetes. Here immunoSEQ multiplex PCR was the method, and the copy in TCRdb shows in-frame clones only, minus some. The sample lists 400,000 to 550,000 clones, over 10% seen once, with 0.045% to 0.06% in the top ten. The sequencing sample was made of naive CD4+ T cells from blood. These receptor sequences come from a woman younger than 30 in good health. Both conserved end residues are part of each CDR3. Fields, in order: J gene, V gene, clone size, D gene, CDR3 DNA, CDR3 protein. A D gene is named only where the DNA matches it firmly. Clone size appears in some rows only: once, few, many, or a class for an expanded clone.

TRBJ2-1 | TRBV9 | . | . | TGTGCCAGCAGCGTAGCGGGACTGTCCTCCAATGAGCAGTTCTTC | CASSVAGLSSNEQFF
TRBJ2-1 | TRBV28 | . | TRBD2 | TGTGCCAGCAGTACGACTAGCGAAAACTACAATGAGCAGTTCTTC | CASSTTSENYNEQFF
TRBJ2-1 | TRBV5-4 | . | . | TGTGCCAGCAGCTTGCGGGCAGCATCCTACAATGAGCAGTTCTTC | CASSLRAASYNEQFF
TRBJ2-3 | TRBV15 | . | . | TGTGCCACCAGCCTAAACAGAATTAGCACAGATACGCAGTATTTT | CATSLNRISTDTQYF
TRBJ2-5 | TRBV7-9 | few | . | TGTGCCAGCAGCTCGGGACGCTACGGGTTAGAGACCCAGTACTTC | CASSSGRYGLETQYF
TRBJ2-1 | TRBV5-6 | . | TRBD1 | TGTGCCAGCAGCAGATTTACAGGGGGAGGCTACAATGAGCAGTTCTTC | CASSRFTGGGYNEQFF
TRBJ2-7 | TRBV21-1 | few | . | TGTGCCAGCAGCGCCCGACAGGGTTGGGAGCAGTACTTC | CASSARQGWEQYF
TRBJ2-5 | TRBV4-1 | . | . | TGCGCCAGCAGCGGCGTTTGGCAGACCCAGTACTTC | CASSGVWQTQYF
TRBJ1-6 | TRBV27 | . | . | TGTGCCAGCAGTCCCATACCCCCAGGCAGACGGTTCCACTTT | CASSPIPPGRRFHF
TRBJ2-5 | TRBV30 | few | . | TGTGCCTGGAGTGCCGTTGGGGGGCGAGAGACCCAGTACTTC | CAWSAVGGRETQYF
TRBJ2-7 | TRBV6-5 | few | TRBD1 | TGTGCCAGCAGGGACCGGGACAGGGCCTACGAGCAGTACTTC | CASRDRDRAYEQYF
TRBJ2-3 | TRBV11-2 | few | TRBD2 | TGTGCCAGCAGGGTAGTAGCGGGAGGGAACACAGATACGCAGTATTTT | CASRVVAGGNTDTQYF
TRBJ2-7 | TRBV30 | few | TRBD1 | TGTGCCTGGAGTGTCCCTGACAGGGATTCCTACGAGCAGTACTTC | CAWSVPDRDSYEQYF
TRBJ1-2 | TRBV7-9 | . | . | TGTGCCAGCAGCTTATCGGTGGATGGCTACACCTTC | CASSLSVDGYTF
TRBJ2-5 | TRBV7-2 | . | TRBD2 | TGTGCCAGCAGCCTGACTAGCGGGGGGCCCAGAGAGACCCAGTACTTC | CASSLTSGGPRETQYF
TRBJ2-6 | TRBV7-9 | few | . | TGTGCCAGCAGCACCGCGGACCGGGGGCTGAGCTCTGGGGCCAACGTCCTGACTTTC | CASSTADRGLSSGANVLTF